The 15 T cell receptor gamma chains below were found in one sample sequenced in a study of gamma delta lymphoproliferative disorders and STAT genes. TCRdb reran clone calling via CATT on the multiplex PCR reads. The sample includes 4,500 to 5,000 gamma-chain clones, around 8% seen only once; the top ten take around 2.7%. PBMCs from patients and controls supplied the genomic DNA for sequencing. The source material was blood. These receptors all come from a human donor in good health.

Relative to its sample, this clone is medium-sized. The CDR3 bases are TGTGCCACCTGGGACGGATTCCGAAAGAAACTCTTT. Translation gives CATWDGFRKKLF. The chain joins TRGV2 to TRGJ1 or TRGJ2. No J gene is reported in TCRdb; it was inferred here by comparing the DNA with germline. The J segment lost 10 bases and the V segment lost 1 base, leaving 7 bases of the junction unmatched. Germline values: CDR1 EGSNGY, CDR2 YDSYNSKV. CDR3 size: 12 residues.

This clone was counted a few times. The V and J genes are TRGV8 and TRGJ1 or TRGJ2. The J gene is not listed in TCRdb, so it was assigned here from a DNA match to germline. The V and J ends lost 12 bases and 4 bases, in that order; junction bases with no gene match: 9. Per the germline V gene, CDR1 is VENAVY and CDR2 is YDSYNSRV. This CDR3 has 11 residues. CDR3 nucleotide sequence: TGTGCCGCAGGGGAATATTATAAGAAACTCTTT. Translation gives CAAGEYYKKLF.

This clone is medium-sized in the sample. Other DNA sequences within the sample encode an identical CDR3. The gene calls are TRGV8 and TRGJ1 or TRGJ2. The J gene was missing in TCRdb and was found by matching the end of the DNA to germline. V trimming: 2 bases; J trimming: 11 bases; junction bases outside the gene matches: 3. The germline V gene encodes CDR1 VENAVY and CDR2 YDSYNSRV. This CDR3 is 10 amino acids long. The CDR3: CATWDKEKLF. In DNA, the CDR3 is TGTGCCACCTGGGATAAAGAGAAACTCTTT.

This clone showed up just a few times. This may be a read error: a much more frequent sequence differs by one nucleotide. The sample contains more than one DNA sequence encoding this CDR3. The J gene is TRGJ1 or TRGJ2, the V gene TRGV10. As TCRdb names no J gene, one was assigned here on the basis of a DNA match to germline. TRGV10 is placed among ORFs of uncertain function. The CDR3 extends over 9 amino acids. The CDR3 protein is CAACAGKLF. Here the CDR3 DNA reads TGCGCTGCGTGCGCTGGGAAACTCTTT.

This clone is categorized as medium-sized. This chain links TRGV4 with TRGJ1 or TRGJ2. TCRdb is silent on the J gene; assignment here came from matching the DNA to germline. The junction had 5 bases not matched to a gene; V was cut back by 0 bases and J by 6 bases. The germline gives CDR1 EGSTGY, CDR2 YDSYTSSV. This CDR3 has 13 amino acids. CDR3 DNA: TGTGCCACCTGGGATGGGAAAGTTTATAAGAAACTCTTT. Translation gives CATWDGKVYKKLF.

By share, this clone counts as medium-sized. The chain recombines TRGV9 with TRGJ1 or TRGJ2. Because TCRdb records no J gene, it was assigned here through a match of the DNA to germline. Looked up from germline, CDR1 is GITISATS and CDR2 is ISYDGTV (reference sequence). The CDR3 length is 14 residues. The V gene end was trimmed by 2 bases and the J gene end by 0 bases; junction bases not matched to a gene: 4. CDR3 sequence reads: CALWEAWNYYKKLF. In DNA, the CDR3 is TGTGCCTTGTGGGAGGCCTGGAATTATTATAAGAAACTCTTT.

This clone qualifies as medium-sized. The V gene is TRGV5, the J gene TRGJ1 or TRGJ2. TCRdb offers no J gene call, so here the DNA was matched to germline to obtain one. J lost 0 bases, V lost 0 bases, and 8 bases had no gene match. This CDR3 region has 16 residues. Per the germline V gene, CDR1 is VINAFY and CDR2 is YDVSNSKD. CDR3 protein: CATWDRLCPNYYKKLF. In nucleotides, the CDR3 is TGTGCCACCTGGGACAGGCTCTGTCCGAATTATTATAAGAAACTCTTT.

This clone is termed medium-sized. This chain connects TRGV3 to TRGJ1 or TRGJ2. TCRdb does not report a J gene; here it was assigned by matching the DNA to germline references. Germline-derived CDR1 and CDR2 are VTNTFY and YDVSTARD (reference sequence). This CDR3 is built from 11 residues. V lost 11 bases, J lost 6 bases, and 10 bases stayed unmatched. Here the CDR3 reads CAIRGGYKKLF. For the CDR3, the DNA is TGTGCCATCCGGGGGGGTTATAAGAAACTCTTT.

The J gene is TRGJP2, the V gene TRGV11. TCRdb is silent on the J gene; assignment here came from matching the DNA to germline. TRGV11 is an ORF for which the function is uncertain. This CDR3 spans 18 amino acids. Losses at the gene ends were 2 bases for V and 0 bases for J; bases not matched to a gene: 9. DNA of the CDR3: TGTGCCTGCTGGATTAGGCTGGGGGGGTATAGTAGTGATTGGATCAAGACGTTT. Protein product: CACWIRLGGYSSDWIKTF.

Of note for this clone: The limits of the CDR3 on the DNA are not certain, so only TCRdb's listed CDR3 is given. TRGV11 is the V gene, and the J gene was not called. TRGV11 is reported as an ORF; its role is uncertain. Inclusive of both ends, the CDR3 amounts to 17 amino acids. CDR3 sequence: CTTVPAGFSTTGWFKIF.

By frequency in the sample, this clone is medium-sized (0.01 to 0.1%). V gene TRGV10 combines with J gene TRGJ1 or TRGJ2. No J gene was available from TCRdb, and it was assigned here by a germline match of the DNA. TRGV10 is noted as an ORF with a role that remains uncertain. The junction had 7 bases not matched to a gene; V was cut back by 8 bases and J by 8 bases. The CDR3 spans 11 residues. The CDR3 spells CAAWDFHKKLF. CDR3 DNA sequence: TGTGCTGCGTGGGATTTTCATAAGAAACTCTTT.

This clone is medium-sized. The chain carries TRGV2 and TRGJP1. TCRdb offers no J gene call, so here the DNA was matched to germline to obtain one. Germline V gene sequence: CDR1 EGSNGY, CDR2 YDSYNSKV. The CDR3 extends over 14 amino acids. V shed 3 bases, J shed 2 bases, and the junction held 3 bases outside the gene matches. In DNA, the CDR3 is TGTGCCACCTGGGACAAGACCACTGGTTGGTTCAAGATATTT. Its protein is CATWDKTTGWFKIF.

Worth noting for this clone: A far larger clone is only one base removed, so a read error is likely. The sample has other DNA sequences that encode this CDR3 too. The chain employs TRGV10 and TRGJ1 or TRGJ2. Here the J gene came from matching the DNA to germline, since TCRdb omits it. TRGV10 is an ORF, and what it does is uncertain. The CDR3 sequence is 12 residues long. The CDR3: CAAWDYRYKKLF. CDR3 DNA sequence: TGTGCCGCGTGGGATTATCGATATAAGAAACTCTTT.

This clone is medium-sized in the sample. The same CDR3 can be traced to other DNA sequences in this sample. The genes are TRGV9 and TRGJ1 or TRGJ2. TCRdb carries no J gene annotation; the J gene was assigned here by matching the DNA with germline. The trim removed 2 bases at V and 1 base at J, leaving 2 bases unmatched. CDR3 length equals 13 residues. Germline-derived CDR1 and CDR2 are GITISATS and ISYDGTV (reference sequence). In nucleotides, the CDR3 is TGTGCCTTGTGGGAGGAAAATTATTATAAGAAACTCTTT. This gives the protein CALWEENYYKKLF.

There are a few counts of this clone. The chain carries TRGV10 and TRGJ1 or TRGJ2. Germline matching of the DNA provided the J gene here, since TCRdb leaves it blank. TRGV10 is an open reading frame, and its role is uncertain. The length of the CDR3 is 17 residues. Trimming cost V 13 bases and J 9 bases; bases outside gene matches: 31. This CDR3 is CAVRAWGVPPPTVKKLF. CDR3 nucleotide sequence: TGTGCTGTGCGGGCCTGGGGGGTTCCCCCCCCTACCGTTAAGAAACTCTTT.